These T cell receptor beta chains were read from a single sample in a study of OX40 agonist ivuxolimab in advanced cancers. Produced via immunoSEQ multiplex PCR; TCRdb's table is partial and in-frame only. This table has about 45,000 clones, about nine tenths appearing once. Sequences were derived from CD4+ or CD8+ T cells sorted from blood, sampled in a trial of the OX40 agonist ivuxolimab. The receptors were sampled from an adult with an advanced solid tumor such as melanoma, head and neck, liver or kidney cancer. Both conserved end residues are part of each CDR3. A D gene is named only where the DNA matches it firmly. For some rows the clone size is stated as once, few or many, or as a class when expanded; others skip it.

V	size	D	J	length	CDR3	DNA
TRBV7-9	few	TRBD1	TRBJ1-1	13	CASTDRENTEAFF	TGTGCCAGCACTGACAGGGAGAACACTGAAGCTTTCTTT
TRBV5-5	.	.	TRBJ2-1	12	CASSLDSNEQFF	TGTGCCAGCAGCTTGGACAGCAATGAGCAGTTCTTC
TRBV5-6	.	.	TRBJ1-1	13	CASSPSSGPEAFF	TGTGCCAGCAGCCCCTCCTCGGGGCCCGAAGCTTTCTTT
TRBV27	.	.	TRBJ2-3	14	CASSLFRASDTQYF	TGTGCCAGCAGTTTATTTCGGGCTTCGGATACGCAGTATTTT
TRBV5-4	.	TRBD1	TRBJ2-3	16	CASSALGQGTADTQYF	TGTGCCAGCAGCGCCCTGGGACAGGGTACGGCAGATACGCAGTATTTT
TRBV4-2	.	.	TRBJ1-2	18	CASSQDNGGRMKNYGYTF	TGTGCCAGCAGCCAAGATAACGGGGGGAGGATGAAAAACTATGGCTACACCTTC
TRBV28	.	TRBD2	TRBJ2-7	14	CASSLSGRVYEQYF	TGTGCCAGCAGTTTGAGCGGGAGGGTATACGAGCAGTACTTC
TRBV7-6	.	TRBD2	TRBJ2-1	15	CASSLSGGSYNEQFF	TGTGCCAGCAGCCTTAGCGGGGGGTCGTACAATGAGCAGTTCTTC
TRBV7-2	once	.	TRBJ2-3	16	CASSLARTYRTDTQYF	TGTGCCAGCAGCTTAGCGCGAACATACCGCACAGATACGCAGTATTTT
TRBV18	once	.	TRBJ2-4	15	CASSPGQGGGQAEDF	TGTGCCAGCTCACCGGGTCAGGGAGGTGGCCAGGCTGAGGACTTC
TRBV10-3	.	.	TRBJ2-7	13	CAISDTDAYEQYF	TGTGCCATCAGTGATACAGACGCCTACGAGCAGTACTTC
TRBV30	few	TRBD1	TRBJ2-7	13	CAWMQTGSYEQYF	TGTGCCTGGATGCAGACAGGGTCCTACGAGCAGTACTTC
TRBV5-8	.	.	TRBJ1-1	17	CASSSPGYGRRGTEAFF	TGTGCCAGCAGCTCGCCTGGATACGGGAGGAGAGGGACTGAAGCTTTCTTT
TRBV6-6	.	.	TRBJ2-5	14	CASSLLGGQETQYF	TGTGCCAGCAGCCTCTTGGGCGGGCAAGAGACCCAGTACTTC
TRBV5-1	.	.	TRBJ2-1	15	CASSLVGGERNEQFF	TGCGCCAGCAGCTTGGTCGGGGGAGAGAGAAATGAGCAGTTCTTC
TRBV4-2	.	.	TRBJ2-2	13	CATLSRNTGELFF	TGTGCCACCCTCTCTAGGAACACCGGGGAGCTGTTTTTT
TRBV6-5	.	.	TRBJ1-1	15	CASSYSMDLDTEAFF	TGTGCCAGCAGTTACTCGATGGATCTGGACACTGAAGCTTTCTTT
TRBV28	.	.	TRBJ2-5	14	CASSLSRIQETQYF	TGTGCCAGCAGTTTAAGTCGGATTCAAGAGACCCAGTACTTC
TRBV23-1	.	.	TRBJ1-5	18	CASSQLGGTRGHNQPQHF	TGCGCCAGCAGTCAATTAGGCGGGACTCGGGGCCACAATCAGCCCCAGCATTTT
TRBV6-1	once	.	TRBJ2-5	13	CASSDGLQETQYF	TGTGCCAGCAGTGATGGTCTACAAGAGACCCAGTACTTC
TRBV27	.	TRBD2	TRBJ2-5	12	CASSLGGGTQYF	TGTGCCAGCAGTTTGGGGGGGGGTACCCAGTACTTC
TRBV19	.	.	TRBJ1-1	13	CASSNHLNTEAFF	TGTGCCAGTAGTAATCACCTGAACACTGAAGCTTTCTTT
TRBV19	.	.	TRBJ2-2	10	CASGIGELFF	TGTGCCAGTGGGATCGGGGAGCTGTTTTTT
TRBV6-1	.	TRBD1	TRBJ2-5	14	CASSETGALATQYF	TGTGCCAGCAGTGAGACAGGGGCCCTGGCGACCCAGTACTTC
TRBV7-9	.	.	TRBJ2-7	15	CASSDPGRGDYEQYF	TGTGCCAGCAGTGATCCGGGGAGAGGTGACTACGAGCAGTACTTC
TRBV28	.	.	TRBJ1-5	13	CASLKEYNQPQHF	TGTGCCAGTTTAAAAGAGTACAATCAGCCCCAGCATTTT
TRBV11-2	.	TRBD1	TRBJ1-2	18	CASSLVRGQGRMDYGYTF	TGTGCCAGCAGCTTAGTTCGGGGACAGGGGCGGATGGACTATGGCTACACCTTC
TRBV10-1	few	TRBD2	TRBJ2-7	13	CASSRGLAYEQYF	TGCGCCAGCAGTAGGGGACTAGCTTACGAGCAGTACTTC
TRBV27	.	.	TRBJ2-1	14	CASSSGVRYNEQFF	TGTGCCAGCAGTTCGGGAGTAAGGTACAATGAGCAGTTCTTC
TRBV20-1	.	.	TRBJ1-3	11	CSADNGNTIYF	TGCAGTGCAGATAATGGAAACACCATATATTTT
TRBV2	.	.	TRBJ2-2	15	CASRGGLTNTGELFF	TGTGCCAGCAGGGGGGGACTTACGAACACCGGGGAGCTGTTTTTT
TRBV5-8	.	.	TRBJ2-3	15	CASSLVTARPDTQYF	TGTGCCAGCAGCTTGGTCACGGCCCGGCCAGATACGCAGTATTTT
TRBV9	.	.	TRBJ2-3	13	CASSPGGTDTQYF	TGTGCCAGCAGCCCCGGGGGCACAGATACGCAGTATTTT
TRBV29-1	.	.	TRBJ2-3	14	CSVEAGTLSDAQYF	TGCAGCGTTGAAGCCGGGACTTTGTCTGATGCGCAGTATTTT
TRBV28	.	TRBD2	TRBJ2-7	16	CASSSPWRGSSYEQYF	TGTGCCAGCAGTTCCCCGTGGCGGGGGAGCTCCTACGAGCAGTACTTC
TRBV5-1	.	.	TRBJ2-5	15	CASSPNPPPQETQYF	TGCGCCAGCAGCCCGAACCCGCCCCCACAAGAGACCCAGTACTTC
TRBV5-4	.	.	TRBJ2-7	14	CATEGGGGSYEQYF	TGTGCCACAGAAGGAGGGGGGGGATCCTACGAGCAGTACTTC
TRBV28	.	.	TRBJ1-3	18	CASSSLPGTRTAGNTIYF	TGTGCCAGCAGTTCCCTTCCCGGGACTAGGACGGCTGGAAACACCATATATTTT
TRBV6-5	few	TRBD2	TRBJ2-7	14	CASSWGRGGYEQYF	TGTGCCAGCAGTTGGGGGAGGGGAGGGTACGAGCAGTACTTC
TRBV11-2	.	.	TRBJ2-1	14	CASSSWGRDDEQFF	TGTGCCAGCAGCAGCTGGGGCAGGGACGATGAGCAGTTCTTC
TRBV5-4	.	.	TRBJ2-7	12	CASSLHRNEQYF	TGTGCCAGCAGCCTGCACAGGAACGAGCAGTACTTC
TRBV11-1	.	.	TRBJ2-7	13	CASSWGVGYEQYF	TGTGCCAGCAGCTGGGGGGTCGGTTACGAGCAGTACTTC
TRBV4-1	few	.	TRBJ1-4	16	CASSPKGGGANEKLFF	TGCGCCAGCAGCCCCAAAGGAGGAGGGGCGAATGAAAAACTGTTTTTT
TRBV28	.	.	TRBJ2-7	16	CASRAEGKPFYYEQYF	TGTGCCAGCAGGGCGGAAGGAAAACCCTTTTACTACGAGCAGTACTTC
TRBV18	.	.	TRBJ1-5	13	CASSLEQWQPQHF	TGTGCCAGCTCGCTGGAGCAGTGGCAGCCCCAGCATTTT
TRBV29-1	.	.	TRBJ1-2	13	CSVPRDTDYGYTF	TGCAGCGTCCCCCGGGACACCGACTATGGCTACACCTTC
TRBV28	.	TRBD1	TRBJ1-5	14	CASSLTQGFQPQHF	TGTGCCAGCAGCCTCACACAGGGGTTTCAGCCCCAGCATTTT
TRBV2	once	.	TRBJ2-3	16	CASSERRLAYTDTQYF	TGTGCCAGCAGTGAACGAAGGCTAGCGTACACAGATACGCAGTATTTT
TRBV2	.	TRBD2	TRBJ2-7	14	CASIDPSGMYEQYF	TGTGCCAGCATTGACCCTAGCGGGATGTACGAGCAGTACTTC
TRBV4-1	once	TRBD1	TRBJ2-4	14	CASSRGQGENIQYF	TGCGCCAGCAGCCGGGGACAGGGTGAAAACATTCAGTACTTC
TRBV2	.	.	TRBJ1-5	14	CASSDTPSNQPQHF	TGTGCCAGCAGTGATACCCCTAGCAATCAGCCCCAGCATTTT
TRBV7-9	.	.	TRBJ2-1	14	CASSPQQGWYEQFF	TGTGCCAGCAGCCCTCAACAGGGTTGGTATGAGCAGTTCTTC
TRBV5-1	.	TRBD1	TRBJ1-3	14	CASRPGTGANTIYF	TGCGCCAGCCGTCCCGGGACAGGGGCAAACACCATATATTTT
TRBV5-1	.	.	TRBJ2-5	11	CASSFQETQYF	TGCGCCAGCAGCTTCCAAGAGACCCAGTACTTC
TRBV11-2	once	.	TRBJ1-1	15	CASSLFPGLGTEAFF	TGTGCCAGCAGCTTATTCCCGGGTTTGGGCACTGAAGCTTTCTTT
TRBV5-5	.	TRBD1	TRBJ2-6	18	CASSARTGQLSGANVLTF	TGTGCCAGCAGCGCCCGGACAGGTCAACTCTCTGGGGCCAACGTCCTGACTTTC